Listed here are 9 T cell receptor beta chains from one sample, sequenced in a study of graft-versus-host responses after intestinal transplantation. TCRdb keeps only in-frame clones here, not all; method: immunoSEQ multiplex PCR. The repertoire consists of around 92,000 clones, with roughly 88% occurring once and the leading ten covering about 1.5%. Source: PBMCs, taken 255 days after intestinal transplant. The origin of the receptors is a human patient who received an intestinal transplant, so some T cells may come from the graft donor.

The rearrangement uses TRBV7-8 and TRBJ2-1; 8 nucleotides line up with TRBD2. V dropped 8 bases and J dropped 10; count of bases not matched to a gene: 16. There are 15 residues in the CDR3. Looked up from germline, CDR1 is SGHVS and CDR2 is FQNEAQ. CDR3: CASAHHGASGPEQFF. The DNA for the CDR3 is TGTGCCAGCGCTCACCACGGAGCTAGCGGGCCCGAGCAGTTCTTC.

The J gene is TRBJ2-7, the V gene TRBV19, with TRBD1 matching over 7 bases. J lost 5 bases, V lost 1 base, and 11 bases had no gene match. This CDR3 comprises 16 residues. Per the germline V gene, CDR1 is LNHDA and CDR2 is SQIVND (reference sequence). DNA for the CDR3: TGTGCCAGTAGTATAGGTGGTTTAGGACAGGACAACGAGCAGTACTTC. Amino acid sequence: CASSIGGLGQDNEQYF.

V usage is TRBV14 and J usage is TRBJ1-1; 7 bases are shared with TRBD1. The germline CDR1 and CDR2 sequences are SGHDN and FVKESK. The CDR3 is 14 amino acids. The J segment lost 1 base and the V segment lost 4 bases, leaving 3 bases of the junction unmatched. CDR3 loop: CASSLQGRNTEAFF. The CDR3 DNA sequence: TGTGCCAGCAGCCTACAGGGGAGGAACACTGAAGCTTTCTTT. Full variable domain (outside the CDR3, taken from reference TRBV14 and TRBJ1-1): EAGVTQFPSHSVIEKGQTVTLRCDPISGHDNLYWYRRVMGKEIKFLLHFVKESKQDESGMPNNRFLAERTGGTYSTLKVQPAELEDSGVYFCASSLQGRNTEAFFGQGTRLTVV.

V is TRBV27 and J is TRBJ2-7, with TRBD2 identical over 7 bases. V dropped 4 bases and J dropped 1; count of bases not matched to a gene: 4. Germline CDR1 reads MNHEY; CDR2 reads SMNVEV (reference sequence). This CDR3 comprises 14 residues. DNA for the CDR3: TGTGCCAGCAGTTGGTCTAGCGGTTCCTACGAGCAGTACTTC. Its translation: CASSWSSGSYEQYF.

This clone was counted a single time. V gene TRBV11-3 combines with J gene TRBJ2-2; no definite D call. Deletions cut 4 bases from V and 5 bases from J, with 8 bases between. Germline V lookup: CDR1 SGHNT, CDR2 YENEEA. This CDR3 has 13 residues. Here the CDR3 DNA reads TGTGCCAGCAGCTCATCTTGGACCGGGGAGCTGTTTTTT. As protein: CASSSSWTGELFF.

J is TRBJ1-2 and V is TRBV27, with no clear D. Per germline, CDR1 MNHEY and CDR2 SMNVEV (reference sequence). V shed 3 bases and J shed 8 bases, with 13 bases lying between them. The CDR3 covers 13 residues. CDR3 nucleotide sequence: TGTGCCAGCAGTTTGGGGAGGGCGGGCGGCTACACCTTC. This gives the protein CASSLGRAGGYTF.

This clone showed up just once. The rearrangement links TRBV2 to TRBJ1-1, with 12 bases that match TRBD1. With 7 bases clipped from V and 7 bases from J, the junction kept 7 bases outside the gene matches. CDR3 length: 14 amino acids. CDR1 is SNHLY and CDR2 is FYNNEI in the germline V gene. CDR3 sequence reads: CASTGTGGRGEAFF. Written as DNA, the CDR3 is TGTGCCAGCACTGGGACAGGGGGCAGGGGTGAAGCTTTCTTT. Full variable domain (remainder filled in from reference TRBV2 and TRBJ1-1): EPEVTQTPSHQVTQMGQEVILRCVPISNHLYFYWYRQILGQKVEFLVSFYNNEISEKSEIFDDQFSVERPDGSNFTLKIRSTKLEDSAMYFCASTGTGGRGEAFFGQGTRLTVV.

The rearrangement links TRBV5-1 to TRBJ2-5; the D gene is possibly TRBD2 (6 bases). With 5 bases removed from V and 5 bases from J, the gap between germline ends came to 16 bases. The CDR3 contains 14 residues. Germline values: CDR1 SGHRS, CDR2 YFSETQ. CDR3 sequence (DNA): TGCGCCAGCAGGATAGGAGGGACGGGGGAGACCCAGTACTTC. Protein: CASRIGGTGETQYF.

The genes are TRBV9 and TRBJ2-1, with D tentatively TRBD1 or TRBD2 (6 bases each). Between the trimmed V and J ends, which lost 0 bases and 6 bases, there was a span of 16 bases. CDR1 is SGDLS and CDR2 is YYNGEE in the germline V gene. CDR3 length: 16 residues. The CDR3 bases are TGTGCCAGCAGCGTAGAACAGGGAGGACCCCCCAATGAGCAGTTCTTC. Its protein is CASSVEQGGPPNEQFF.